These 8 T cell receptor beta chains were all obtained from the same sample, sequenced in a study of T cell repertoires in cytomegalovirus infection. TCRdb re-derived calls from the reads in MiXCR, one entry per CDR3 protein. This repertoire shows over 450,000 distinct CDR3 sequences, approximately 11% found once; its top ten account for about 9.4%. Material: PBMCs. These receptor sequences come from a human donor in good health (CMV status not recorded). Some clones in this sample may be carry-over from other donors' samples.

This clonotype showed up many times. The gene calls are TRBV6-1 and TRBJ1-6, with D perhaps matching TRBD1 (6 bases). Trimming removed 6 bases at V and 2 bases at J, with 17 bases between. Per germline, CDR1 MNHNS and CDR2 SASEGT. The CDR3 extends over 17 amino acids. DNA of the CDR3: TGTGCCAGCAGCCGGGAAGGGGGGAACACCTATAATTCACCCCTCCACTTT. Its translation is CASSREGGNTYNSPLHF.

Notes on this clonotype: A much larger clone lies one base from this, so it may be a read error. This sequence joins TRBV11-2 and TRBJ2-3, with D unclear. Germline CDR1 is SGHAT and CDR2 is FQNNGV. The CDR3 contains 15 residues. V was clipped by 1 base and J by 5 bases, with 13 bases between them. CDR3 nucleotide sequence: TGTGCCAGCAGCTTAGTGAGGTGGTTCGGAGATACGCAGTATTTT. Translation gives CASSLVRWFGDTQYF.

This clonotype was picked up many times. The chain employs TRBV5-1 and TRBJ2-7; D is uncertain. The V gene's germline CDR1 is SGHRS and CDR2 YFSETQ. The V end lost 0 bases, the J end lost 7 bases, and 8 bases lay between the germline ends. The CDR3 is 12 residues long. The DNA of the CDR3 is TGCGCCAGCAGCTTGGACCTCTGGGAGCAGTACTTC. Translating it yields CASSLDLWEQYF.

The chain employs TRBV2 and TRBJ2-3; D possibly corresponds to TRBD1 (5 bases). CDR1 SNHLY and CDR2 FYNNEI come from the germline V gene. V lost 7 bases and J 1 base, leaving 12 bases between the germline ends. The CDR3 covers 14 residues. CDR3 coding DNA: TGTGCCAGCATCCCAGGGCTACGCACAGATACGCAGTATTTT. Its protein is CASIPGLRTDTQYF.

With respect to this clonotype: A much more abundant neighbour one base away suggests this may be a read error. The chain carries TRBV5-4 and TRBJ1-6, with no clear D. The germline CDR1 and CDR2 sequences are SGHNT and YYREEE (reference sequence). The CDR3 spans 15 residues. In DNA form, the CDR3 reads TGTGCCAGCAGCTTGCAATCTGGGTATAATCCACCCCTCCACTTT. It specifies CASSLQSGYNPPLHF.

This clonotype was picked up a small number of times. The chain links TRBV12-3 or TRBV12-4 to TRBJ2-7; a possible D gene is TRBD1 (5 bases). The CDR3 contains 12 residues. The V end lost 5 bases, the J end lost 7 bases, and 12 bases lay between the germline ends. CDR3 bases: TGTGCCAGCAGTGGGGCGCGAGGAGAGCAGTACTTC. Translation gives CASSGARGEQYF.

This clonotype was detected many times. This chain links TRBV7-8 with TRBJ1-4; 10 bases map to TRBD1. J was trimmed by 6 bases and V by 4 bases; bases with no gene match: 2. Germline loops: CDR1 SGHVS, CDR2 FQNEAQ. The CDR3 totals 14 residues. CDR3 region: CASSSDRGYEKLFF. DNA for the CDR3: TGTGCCAGCAGCTCGGACAGGGGGTATGAAAAACTGTTTTTT. Full variable domain (rest looked up from reference TRBV7-8 and TRBJ1-4): GAGVSQSPRYKVAKRGQDVALRCDPISGHVSLFWYQQALGQGPEFLTYFQNEAQLDKSGLPSDRFFAERPEGSVSTLKIQRTQQEDSAVYLCASSSDRGYEKLFFGSGTQLSVL.

This clonotype was detected a few times. This rearrangement joins TRBV29-1 to TRBJ2-7, with D perhaps TRBD2 (6 bases). CDR1 is SQVTM and CDR2 is ANQGSEA in the germline V gene. The CDR3 has 15 residues. The germline V and J ends were trimmed by 3 bases and 0 bases, with 15 bases remaining between them. The CDR3 loop is CSVEGRGRSSYEQYF. The CDR3 region has the DNA TGCAGCGTTGAGGGTCGGGGGAGAAGCTCCTACGAGCAGTACTTC.